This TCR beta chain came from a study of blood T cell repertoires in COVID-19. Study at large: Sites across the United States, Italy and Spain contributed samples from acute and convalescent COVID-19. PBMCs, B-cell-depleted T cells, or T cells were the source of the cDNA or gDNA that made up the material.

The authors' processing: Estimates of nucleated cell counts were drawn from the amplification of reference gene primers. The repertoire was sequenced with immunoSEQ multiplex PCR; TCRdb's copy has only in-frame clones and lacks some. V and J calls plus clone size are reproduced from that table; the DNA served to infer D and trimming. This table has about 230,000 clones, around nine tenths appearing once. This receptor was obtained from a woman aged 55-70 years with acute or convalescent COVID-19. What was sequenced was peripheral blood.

In nucleotides, the CDR3 is TGTGCCAGCAGTGTGGCTGCTTATGGCTACACCTTC. It codes for CASSVAAYGYTF. The genes are TRBV2 and TRBJ1-2; D ambiguous. This CDR3 region has 12 residues. V lost 4 bases and J lost 5, with 8 bases in between. Germline V gene lookup returns CDR1 SNHLY and CDR2 FYNNEI.